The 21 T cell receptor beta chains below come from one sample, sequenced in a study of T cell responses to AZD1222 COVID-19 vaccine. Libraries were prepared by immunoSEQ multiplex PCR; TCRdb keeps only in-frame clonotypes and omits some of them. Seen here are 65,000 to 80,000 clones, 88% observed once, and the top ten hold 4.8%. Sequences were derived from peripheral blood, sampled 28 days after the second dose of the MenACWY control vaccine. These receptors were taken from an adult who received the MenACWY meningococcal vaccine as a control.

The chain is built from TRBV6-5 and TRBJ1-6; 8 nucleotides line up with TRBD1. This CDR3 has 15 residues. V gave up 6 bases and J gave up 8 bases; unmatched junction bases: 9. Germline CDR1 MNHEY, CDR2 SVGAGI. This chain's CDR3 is CASRLDRGYDSPLHF. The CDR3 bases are TGTGCCAGCAGACTTGACAGGGGTTATGATTCACCCCTCCACTTT.

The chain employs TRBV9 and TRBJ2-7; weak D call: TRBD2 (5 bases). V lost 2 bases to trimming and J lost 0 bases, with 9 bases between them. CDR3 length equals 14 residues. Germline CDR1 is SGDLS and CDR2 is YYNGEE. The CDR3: CASSVGVSSYEQYF. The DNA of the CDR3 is TGTGCCAGCAGCGTCGGGGTTAGCTCCTACGAGCAGTACTTC.

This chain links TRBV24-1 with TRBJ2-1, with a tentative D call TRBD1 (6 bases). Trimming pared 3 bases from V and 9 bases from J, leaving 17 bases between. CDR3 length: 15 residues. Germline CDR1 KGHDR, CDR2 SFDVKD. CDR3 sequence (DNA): TGTGCCACCAGTGATGGGGGCAGGGGTACAACTGAGCAGTTCTTC. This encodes CATSDGGRGTTEQFF.

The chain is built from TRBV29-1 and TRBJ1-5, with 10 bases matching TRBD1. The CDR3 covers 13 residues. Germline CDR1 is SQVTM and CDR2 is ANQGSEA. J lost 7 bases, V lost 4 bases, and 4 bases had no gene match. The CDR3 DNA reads TGCAGCGTTGTAGGACAGGGGGACCAGCCCCAGCATTTT. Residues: CSVVGQGDQPQHF.

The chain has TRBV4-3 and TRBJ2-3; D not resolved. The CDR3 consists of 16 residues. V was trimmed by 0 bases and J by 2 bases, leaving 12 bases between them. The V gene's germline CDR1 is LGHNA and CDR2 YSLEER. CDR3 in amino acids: CASSQDATTPTDTQYF. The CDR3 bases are TGCGCCAGCAGCCAAGATGCCACTACCCCCACAGATACGCAGTATTTT.

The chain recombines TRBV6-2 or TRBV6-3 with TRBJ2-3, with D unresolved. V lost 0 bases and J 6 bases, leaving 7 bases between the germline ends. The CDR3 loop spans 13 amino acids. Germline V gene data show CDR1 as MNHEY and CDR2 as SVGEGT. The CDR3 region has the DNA TGTGCCAGCAGTTACTCGCCGACCGATACGCAGTATTTT. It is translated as CASSYSPTDTQYF.

For the CDR3, the DNA is TGTGCCAGTAGCGGAACAACTAATGAAAAACTGTTTTTT. This encodes CASSGTTNEKLFF. The chain has TRBV19 and TRBJ1-4; D not certain. Germline-derived CDR1 and CDR2 are LNHDA and SQIVND (reference sequence). Trimming pared 6 bases from V and 0 bases from J, leaving 5 bases between. The CDR3 is 13 amino acids.

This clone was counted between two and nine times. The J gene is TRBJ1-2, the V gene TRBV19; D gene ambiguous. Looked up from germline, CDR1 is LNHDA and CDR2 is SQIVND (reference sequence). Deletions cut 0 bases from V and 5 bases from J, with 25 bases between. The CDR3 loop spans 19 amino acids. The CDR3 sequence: CASSIDAGSPVRLPYGYTF. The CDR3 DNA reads TGTGCCAGTAGTATAGACGCTGGGTCTCCTGTTAGGCTTCCATATGGCTACACCTTC.

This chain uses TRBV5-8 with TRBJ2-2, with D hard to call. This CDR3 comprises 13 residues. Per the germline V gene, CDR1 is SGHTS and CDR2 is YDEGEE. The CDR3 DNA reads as TGTGTTGGGGTGTCCCCGGACACCGGGGAGCTGTTTTTT. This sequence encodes CVGVSPDTGELFF.

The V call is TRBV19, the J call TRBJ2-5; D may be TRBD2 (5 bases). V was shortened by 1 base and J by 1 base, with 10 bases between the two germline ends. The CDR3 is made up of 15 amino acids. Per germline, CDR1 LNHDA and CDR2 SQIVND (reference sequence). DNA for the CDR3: TGTGCCAGTAGTATAGTGGCGGGCCCCCAAGAGACCCAGTACTTC. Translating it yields CASSIVAGPQETQYF.

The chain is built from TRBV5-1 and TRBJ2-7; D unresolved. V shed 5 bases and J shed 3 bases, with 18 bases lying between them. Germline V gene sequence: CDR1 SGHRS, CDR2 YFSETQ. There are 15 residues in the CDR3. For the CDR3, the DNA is TGCGCCAGCAGAAGAGGCGCCCAAGACATCTACGAGCAGTACTTC. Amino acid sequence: CASRRGAQDIYEQYF. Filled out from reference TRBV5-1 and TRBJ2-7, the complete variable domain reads KAGVTQTPRYLIKTRGQQVTLSCSPISGHRSVSWYQQTPGQGLQFLFEYFSETQRNKGNFPGRFSGRQFSNSRSEMNVSTLELGDSALYLCASRRGAQDIYEQYFGPGTRLTVT.

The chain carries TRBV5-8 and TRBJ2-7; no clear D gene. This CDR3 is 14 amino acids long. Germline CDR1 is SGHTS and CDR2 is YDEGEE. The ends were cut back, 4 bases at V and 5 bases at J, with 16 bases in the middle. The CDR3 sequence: CASSLPPLVDEQYF. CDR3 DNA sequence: TGTGCCAGCAGCCTTCCTCCCTTGGTCGACGAGCAGTACTTC.

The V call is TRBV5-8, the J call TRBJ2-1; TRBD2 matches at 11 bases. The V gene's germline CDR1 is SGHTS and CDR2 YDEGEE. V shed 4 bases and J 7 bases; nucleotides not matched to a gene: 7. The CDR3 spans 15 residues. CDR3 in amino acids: CASSAVAGGQNEQFF. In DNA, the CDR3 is TGTGCCAGCAGCGCCGTAGCGGGGGGGCAGAATGAGCAGTTCTTC.

The CDR3 protein is CASSDWTGVINQPQHF. The CDR3 region has the DNA TGTGCCAGCAGTGACTGGACAGGCGTAATCAATCAGCCCCAGCATTTT. This chain joins TRBV6-1 and TRBJ1-5; 7 bases align to TRBD1. Germline V gene lookup returns CDR1 MNHNS and CDR2 SASEGT. The CDR3 is made up of 16 amino acids. The V segment lost 3 bases and the J segment 3 bases; nucleotides outside the gene matches: 8.

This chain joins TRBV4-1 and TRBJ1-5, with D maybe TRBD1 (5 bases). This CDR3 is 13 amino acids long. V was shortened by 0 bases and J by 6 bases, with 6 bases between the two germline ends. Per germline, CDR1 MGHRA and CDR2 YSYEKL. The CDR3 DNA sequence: TGCGCCAGCAGCCAAGAAAGGGGTCAGCCCCAGCATTTT. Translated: CASSQERGQPQHF.

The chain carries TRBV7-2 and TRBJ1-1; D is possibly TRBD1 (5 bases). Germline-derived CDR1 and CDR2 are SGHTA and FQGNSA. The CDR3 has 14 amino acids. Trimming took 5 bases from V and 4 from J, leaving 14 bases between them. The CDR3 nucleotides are TGTGCCAGCAGCCTTCGGACAATTAGCACTGAAGCTTTCTTT. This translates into CASSLRTISTEAFF.

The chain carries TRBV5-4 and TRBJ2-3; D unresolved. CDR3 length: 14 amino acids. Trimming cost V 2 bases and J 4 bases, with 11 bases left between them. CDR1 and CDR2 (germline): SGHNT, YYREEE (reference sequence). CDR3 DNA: TGTGCCAGCAGCTTTCTAGATAGGGCAGATACGCAGTATTTT. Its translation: CASSFLDRADTQYF.

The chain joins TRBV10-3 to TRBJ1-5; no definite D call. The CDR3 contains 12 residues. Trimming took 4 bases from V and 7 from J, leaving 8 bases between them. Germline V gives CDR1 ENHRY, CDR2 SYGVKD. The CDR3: CAISVGRQPQHF. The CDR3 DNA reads TGTGCCATCAGTGTCGGACGGCAGCCCCAGCATTTT.

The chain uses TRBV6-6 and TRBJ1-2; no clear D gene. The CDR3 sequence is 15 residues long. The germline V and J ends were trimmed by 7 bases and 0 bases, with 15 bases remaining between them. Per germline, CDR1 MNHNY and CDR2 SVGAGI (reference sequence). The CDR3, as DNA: TGTGCCAGCACCCTTATGGATCCCTCTAACTATGGCTACACCTTC. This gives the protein CASTLMDPSNYGYTF.

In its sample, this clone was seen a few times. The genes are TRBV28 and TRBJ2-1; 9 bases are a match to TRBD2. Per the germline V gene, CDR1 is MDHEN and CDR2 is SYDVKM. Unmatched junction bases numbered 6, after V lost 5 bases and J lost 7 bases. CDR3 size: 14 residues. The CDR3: CASSHRLAANEQFF. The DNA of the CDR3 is TGTGCCAGCAGTCACCGACTAGCGGCGAATGAGCAGTTCTTC.

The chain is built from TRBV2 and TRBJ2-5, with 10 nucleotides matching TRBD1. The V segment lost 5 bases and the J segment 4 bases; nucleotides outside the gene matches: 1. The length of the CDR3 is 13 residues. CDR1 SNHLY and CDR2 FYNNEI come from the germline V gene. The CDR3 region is CASSWDRGETQYF. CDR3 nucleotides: TGTGCCAGCAGTTGGGACAGGGGAGAGACCCAGTACTTC.